A single T cell receptor beta chain is shown here with its context. Its antigen is not identified. The cDNA for TCR beta came from 5'RACE template switching with UMIs. No DNA is given; TCRdb re-called the 5' RACE reads and lists each CDR3 protein once. This sample contains about 450,000 distinct CDR3 sequences. This record comes from a study of T cells expressing NK-cell markers. Study-level background: Source material for TCR beta repertoires consisted of sorted CD3+CD56+NKG2C+, CD3+CD56+NKG2C- and CD3+CD56-NKG2C+ T cells. The study sequenced eight donors, seven HCMV-seropositive and one seronegative.

General study points: As a fraction of CD8+ T cells, dominant NKG2C+ clonotypes reached roughly 1.0-7.5% in roughly 6 donors.

CDR3 length: 13 amino acids. CDR1 and CDR2 from the germline V gene are DFQATT and SNEGSKA (reference sequence). The sample consisted of blood T cells: a sorted CD56 or NKG2C T cell subset, CD4+ or CD8+ T cells, or bulk PBMC T cells (not recorded which). The origin of this receptor is a woman between 18 and 75 years old in good health. The rearrangement links TRBV20-1 to TRBJ1-6; TCRdb selects TRBD1, and the lack of DNA leaves this call unchecked. The CDR3 protein is CSARGTGDSPLHF.